The clone carrying this T cell receptor beta chain was detected only a few times. Repertoires were generated with immunoSEQ multiplex PCR, while TCRdb's copy carries only in-frame clones and drops some. The table records 110,000 to 150,000 clones, around four fifths of them present only once. The data stem from a study of blood T cell repertoires in COVID-19. With V trimmed by 5 bases and J by 6 bases, 6 bases remained unmatched. The germline CDR1 and CDR2 sequences are LNHDA and SQIVND (reference sequence). The CDR3 loop spans 14 amino acids. This clonotype was obtained from a woman in her 50s who had recovered from COVID-19. What was sequenced was PBMCs or T cells enriched from blood (not recorded which). The J gene is TRBJ1-5, the V gene TRBV19; 8 nucleotides line up with TRBD1. The CDR3 nucleotides read TGTGCCAGTAGTCACGCAGGGGGCGTTCAGCCCCAGCATTTT. Amino acid sequence: CASSHAGGVQPQHF. Full variable domain (outside the CDR3, taken from reference TRBV19 and TRBJ1-5): DGGITQSPKYLFRKEGQNVTLSCEQNLNHDAMYWYRQDPGQGLRLIYYSQIVNDFQKGDIAEGYSVSREKKESFPLTVTSAQKNPTAFYLCASSHAGGVQPQHFGDGTRLSIL.